This is a list of T cell receptor beta chains from one sample in a study of shared clonotypes between healthy human individuals. The table came from immunoSEQ multiplex PCR; TCRdb's copy has only in-frame clones and leaves some out. The table records some 530,000 clones, about 84% of them present only once. The sequencing sample was made of PBMCs. The receptors shown here come from a middle-aged woman in good health. Some clones in this sample may be carry-over from other donors' samples. Both conserved end residues are part of each CDR3. The D gene is left open where the match is weak. Only some rows state a clone size, as once, few, many or a class for expanded clones.

d_gene,v_gene,abundance,j_gene,CDR3nt,CDR3aa
TRBD1,TRBV5-1,.,TRBJ2-7,TGCGCCAGCAGCTTGGGACAGGGGGCGCCCGAGCAGTACTTC,CASSLGQGAPEQYF
TRBD2,TRBV19,.,TRBJ2-3,TGTGCCAGTAGTACGGGGGGTTTCACAGATACGCAGTATTTT,CASSTGGFTDTQYF
.,TRBV2,.,TRBJ2-1,TGTGCCAGCTTGGGGTACAATGAGCAGTTCTTC,CASLGYNEQFF
.,TRBV27,.,TRBJ2-6,TGTGCCAGCACCCTTTTGGGGTCCCTCTCTGGGGCCAACGTCCTGACTTTC,CASTLLGSLSGANVLTF
.,TRBV6-1,.,TRBJ1-1,TGTGCCAGCAGTCAAGGACGGGGAACCACTGAAGCTTTCTTT,CASSQGRGTTEAFF
TRBD1,TRBV28,.,TRBJ2-7,TGTGCCAGCAGTTTCTTCGCCGGGACAGGGGCCTTGGTGGCCCACTACGAGCAGTACTTC,CASSFFAGTGALVAHYEQYF
TRBD2,TRBV28,.,TRBJ2-1,TGTGCCAGCAGTTTCCCGGGACTAGCGAAAGATGAGCAGTTCTTC,CASSFPGLAKDEQFF
.,TRBV5-4,.,TRBJ2-2,TGTGCCAGCAGCTCTGGAGTTAGCGGTAGGAACACCGGGGAGCTGTTTTTT,CASSSGVSGRNTGELFF
.,TRBV28,.,TRBJ2-4,TGTGCCAGCAGTAAGGGTGGGGGAATAGCCAAAAACATTCAGTACTTC,CASSKGGGIAKNIQYF
.,TRBV10-1,.,TRBJ2-4,TGCGCCAGCAGTGAGTCGCGAGCCAAAAACATTCAGTACTTC,CASSESRAKNIQYF
TRBD2,TRBV27,many,TRBJ2-1,TGTGCCAGCAGGTGGGACTACCGTAACAATGAGCAGTTCTTC,CASRWDYRNNEQFF
.,TRBV30,.,TRBJ2-7,TGTGCCTGGAGTCCCACGGCCTACGAGCAGTACTTC,CAWSPTAYEQYF
TRBD1,TRBV19,.,TRBJ1-4,TGTGCCAGTAGAGGTCCGGGACAGGGTTCTAATGAAAAACTGTTTTTT,CASRGPGQGSNEKLFF
.,TRBV19,.,TRBJ1-5,TGTGCCAGTAGTATGGGGACATCATATCAGCCCCAGCATTTT,CASSMGTSYQPQHF
TRBD1,TRBV5-4,many,TRBJ2-7,TGTGCCAGCAGCTCCGGGACAGCACCTTCCTACGAGCAGTACTTC,CASSSGTAPSYEQYF
TRBD1,TRBV5-5,.,TRBJ2-7,TGTGCCAGCAGCTTGTCGGCAGGGGGATCCTACGAGCAGTACTTC,CASSLSAGGSYEQYF
TRBD1,TRBV27,once,TRBJ2-7,TGTGCCAGCAGTTTAGCCACCCCAGGGGGCTTCCCCAGCGAGCAGTACTTC,CASSLATPGGFPSEQYF
.,TRBV5-6,.,TRBJ2-7,TGTGCCAGCAGCTTGTTCGTGGCGACAGACGGCGAGCAGTACTTC,CASSLFVATDGEQYF
.,TRBV28,once,TRBJ2-7,TGTGCCAGCAGTCCTCCGGGCCCTCTCTACGAGCAGTACTTC,CASSPPGPLYEQYF
.,TRBV11-2,.,TRBJ2-2,TGTGCCAGCAGCTTAACGGGCACGAGCACCGGGGAGCTGTTTTTT,CASSLTGTSTGELFF
.,TRBV2,.,TRBJ1-1,TGTGCCAGCAGTGAATCTCCCCGGGACATCCCTGAAGCTTTCTTT,CASSESPRDIPEAFF
TRBD2,TRBV14,once,TRBJ2-7,TGTGCCAGCAGCCCCCGAGTTGGGCGGGAGATCTTGGAGCAGTACTTC,CASSPRVGREILEQYF
.,TRBV11-2,.,TRBJ2-7,TGTGCCAGCGGTTATAGCGGACCTACACCACGCGAGCAGTACTTC,CASGYSGPTPREQYF
.,TRBV7-9,.,TRBJ2-1,TGTGCCAGCAGCTTATCAGTTAGCTACGGTGAGCAGTTCTTC,CASSLSVSYGEQFF
.,TRBV2,.,TRBJ2-1,TGTGCCAGCAGCTCCCGACTCGCTCTCGGCAATGAGCAGTTCTTC,CASSSRLALGNEQFF
.,TRBV27,few,TRBJ1-6,TGTGCCAGCAGTCCGACTCGGGGGATGGGAAGCTCCTATAATTCACCCCTCCACTTT,CASSPTRGMGSSYNSPLHF
TRBD2,TRBV5-4,once,TRBJ2-3,TGTGCCAGCAGAAGAGCGGGAGGGCCTGGAGATACGCAGTATTTT,CASRRAGGPGDTQYF
.,TRBV27,.,TRBJ2-7,TGTGCCAGCAGTTTAGTTTTCGCTTACGAGCAGTACTTC,CASSLVFAYEQYF
.,TRBV11-2,.,TRBJ1-3,TGTGCCAGCAGCCCTCGGACAGCAGCTGGAAACACCATATATTTT,CASSPRTAAGNTIYF
TRBD2,TRBV28,.,TRBJ2-1,TGTGCCAGCAGTTTACTCCCAGCGGGAGGTGTTGAGCAGTTCTTC,CASSLLPAGGVEQFF
.,TRBV5-1,.,TRBJ2-7,TGCGCCAGCAGCCGAACATCCTACGAGCAGTACTTC,CASSRTSYEQYF
.,TRBV7-9,.,TRBJ2-1,TGTGCCAGCAGTGGGATTAAGGGTTCCAGCTTGACCAATGAGCAGTTCTTC,CASSGIKGSSLTNEQFF
.,TRBV7-9,.,TRBJ1-1,TGTGCCAGCAGCTTAGTTTCGGCGGGGAATGAAGCTTTCTTT,CASSLVSAGNEAFF
.,TRBV7-9,.,TRBJ1-2,TGTGCCAGCAGCTTAGATCGGGCTCTAAACTATGGCTACACCTTC,CASSLDRALNYGYTF
TRBD1,TRBV25-1,once,TRBJ2-2,TGTGCCAGCAGTGATCCTAGGGGGCTGGTTACCGGGGAGCTGTTTTTT,CASSDPRGLVTGELFF
TRBD1,TRBV28,once,TRBJ1-5,TGTGCCAGCAGGGCCTCCGGGACAGTACTACCCTCCAATCAGCCCCAGCATTTT,CASRASGTVLPSNQPQHF
.,TRBV7-2,few,TRBJ2-1,TGTGCCAGCAGCTTAGGCGGAGCCCCCAATGAGCAGTTCTTC,CASSLGGAPNEQFF
TRBD1,TRBV28,.,TRBJ1-1,TGTGCCAGCAGTCCCCGGACAGGGGATCGGGGGAACACTGAAGCTTTCTTT,CASSPRTGDRGNTEAFF
TRBD2,TRBV7-3,.,TRBJ2-3,TGTGCCAGCAGCTTAAATTCGGGAGGCGGCACAGATACGCAGTATTTT,CASSLNSGGGTDTQYF
.,TRBV18,.,TRBJ1-4,TGTGCCAGCTCACCACCGTCAGGGAATGAAAAACTGTTTTTT,CASSPPSGNEKLFF
TRBD1,TRBV28,once,TRBJ2-3,TGTGCCAGCAGTGTTCCCGGGACAGGGGGCGCGGATACGCAGTATTTT,CASSVPGTGGADTQYF
.,TRBV19,.,TRBJ2-1,TGTGCCAGTAGAAACCCATTACGGGGTACAAGGGGTGAGCAGTTCTTC,CASRNPLRGTRGEQFF
.,TRBV11-2,.,TRBJ1-1,TGTGCCAGCAGCCCCTTCAACACTGAAGCTTTCTTT,CASSPFNTEAFF
.,TRBV7-6,few,TRBJ2-7,TGTGCCAGCAGCCCTATACAGGGAGACTACGAGCAGTACTTC,CASSPIQGDYEQYF
.,TRBV30,once,TRBJ2-5,TGTGCCTGGAGTAGCAGGGGAGAGACCCAGTACTTC,CAWSSRGETQYF
TRBD2,TRBV5-1,.,TRBJ2-2,TGCGCCAGTAGCCCGCGTCTGGCGGGAGATACCGGGGAGCTGTTTTTT,CASSPRLAGDTGELFF
TRBD2,TRBV5-6,.,TRBJ2-5,TGTGCCAGCAGCTTCAGGCTAGCGGGAGCAGAGACCCAGTACTTC,CASSFRLAGAETQYF
.,TRBV28,.,TRBJ2-3,TGTGCCAGCAGTTACCCTGGGGATGACACAGATACGCAGTATTTT,CASSYPGDDTDTQYF
TRBD2,TRBV2,once,TRBJ2-1,TGTGCCAGCAGCCCTGGACTAGCGGGAAACAATGAGCAGTTCTTC,CASSPGLAGNNEQFF
TRBD1,TRBV7-9,few,TRBJ1-1,TGTGCCAGCAGCAACAGGGGGCGGGGGAACACTGAAGCTTTCTTT,CASSNRGRGNTEAFF
.,TRBV9,.,TRBJ2-7,TGTGCCAGCAGCGTAGATCAGTTCGCCGAGCAGTACTTC,CASSVDQFAEQYF
.,TRBV30,.,TRBJ2-3,TGTGCCTGGAGTGTACGGGGAAGAGGCTCAGATACGCAGTATTTT,CAWSVRGRGSDTQYF
TRBD1,TRBV10-3,.,TRBJ1-2,TGTGCCATCAGTGCACAGGGGTCTAACTATGGCTACACCTTC,CAISAQGSNYGYTF